These 9 T cell receptor beta chains came from one sample sequenced in a study of OX40 agonist ivuxolimab in advanced cancers. Clones were read by immunoSEQ multiplex PCR, and TCRdb kept only the in-frame ones, dropping some. Of around 80,000 clones listed, 84% are singletons. The sequenced sample was CD4+ or CD8+ T cells sorted from blood, obtained in a trial of the OX40 agonist ivuxolimab. These receptor sequences come from an adult with an advanced solid tumor such as melanoma, head and neck, liver or kidney cancer.

The rearrangement uses TRBV7-8 and TRBJ2-7; 13 bases align to TRBD2. Germline V gene data show CDR1 as SGHVS and CDR2 as FQNEAQ. This CDR3 is 17 amino acids long. V lost 0 bases and J lost 2; bases outside the gene matches: 4. The CDR3 loop is CASSLAGGLAGTYEQYF. The CDR3 bases are TGTGCCAGCAGCTTAGCGGGGGGACTAGCGGGGACCTACGAGCAGTACTTC.

The chain recombines TRBV28 with TRBJ1-5, with D possibly being TRBD1 (5 bases). Germline loops: CDR1 MDHEN, CDR2 SYDVKM. This CDR3 comprises 14 residues. V lost 2 bases to trimming and J lost 4 bases, with 9 bases between them. CDR3 protein: CASSLTGGNQPQHF. The CDR3 bases are TGTGCCAGCAGTTTAACAGGCGGAAATCAGCCCCAGCATTTT.

In its sample, this clone was seen a few times. This chain uses TRBV10-3 with TRBJ2-3; the D gene is possibly TRBD2 (5 bases). CDR1 ENHRY and CDR2 SYGVKD come from the germline V gene. The CDR3 spans 15 residues. V shed 4 bases and J shed 1 base, with 12 bases lying between them. The CDR3 sequence: CAISAEGTGTDTQYF. The DNA for the CDR3 is TGTGCCATCAGTGCAGAGGGAACGGGCACAGATACGCAGTATTTT.

The gene calls are TRBV18 and TRBJ2-7; possible D gene TRBD1, 6 bases. The CDR3 consists of 14 residues. The germline gives CDR1 KGHSH, CDR2 LQKENI. With 3 bases removed from V and 2 bases from J, the gap between germline ends came to 11 bases. The CDR3 sequence is CASSPPGQTYEQYF. As DNA, the CDR3 is TGTGCCAGCTCACCCCCGGGACAAACCTACGAGCAGTACTTC.

The rearrangement links TRBV6-7 to TRBJ2-7; TRBD2 agrees at 10 bases. TRBV6-7 is an ORF, with its function uncertain. Trimming cost V 5 bases and J 3 bases; bases outside gene matches: 19. This CDR3 is built from 19 residues. CDR3 DNA sequence: TGTGCCAGCAGTCAAGCCCCTAGCGGGAGCCCCATCAGACGCTACGAGCAGTACTTC. It codes for CASSQAPSGSPIRRYEQYF.

V gene TRBV7-9 combines with J gene TRBJ2-1; D unclear. The CDR3 sequence is 11 residues long. Per germline, CDR1 SEHNR and CDR2 FQNEAQ (reference sequence). V lost 5 bases, J lost 10 bases, and 9 bases lay in between. Here the CDR3 reads CASSPFVEQFF. In nucleotides, the CDR3 is TGTGCCAGCAGCCCTTTCGTGGAGCAGTTCTTC. Drawing the rest from reference TRBV7-9 and TRBJ2-1, the complete variable domain is DTGVSQNPRHKITKRGQNVTFRCDPISEHNRLYWYRQTLGQGPEFLTYFQNEAQLEKSRLLSDRFSAERPKGSFSTLEIQRTEQGDSAMYLCASSPFVEQFFGPGTRLTVL.

This rearrangement joins TRBV15 to TRBJ2-2, with a tentative D call TRBD1 (6 bases). Trimming cost V 0 bases and J 6 bases, with 8 bases left between them. The CDR3 runs to 14 residues. The V gene's germline CDR1 is LNHNV and CDR2 YYDKDF (reference sequence). The CDR3 nucleotides read TGTGCCACCAGCAGAGATGCAGGGGCCGGGGAGCTGTTTTTT. Its protein is CATSRDAGAGELFF.

This rearrangement joins TRBV4-1 to TRBJ1-2, with TRBD1 as a possible D gene (5 bases). The ends were cut back, 3 bases at V and 7 bases at J, with 9 bases in the middle. The germline CDR1 and CDR2 sequences are MGHRA and YSYEKL. The CDR3 spans 12 residues. CDR3 DNA: TGCGCCAGCAGCCATGAAACAGGTGGCTACACCTTC. Amino acids: CASSHETGGYTF.

The chain has TRBV2 and TRBJ2-1; 12 positions agree with TRBD2. CDR1 is SNHLY and CDR2 is FYNNEI in the germline V gene. The CDR3 has 16 residues. Losses at the gene ends were 2 bases for V and 4 bases for J; bases not matched to a gene: 3. CDR3 nucleotides: TGTGCCAGCAGTGAAACTAGCGGGGGGCTATACAATGAGCAGTTCTTC. Its protein product is CASSETSGGLYNEQFF. The full variable domain, with the rest looked up from reference TRBV2 and TRBJ2-1, is EPEVTQTPSHQVTQMGQEVILRCVPISNHLYFYWYRQILGQKVEFLVSFYNNEISEKSEIFDDQFSVERPDGSNFTLKIRSTKLEDSAMYFCASSETSGGLYNEQFFGPGTRLTVL.